The following is a T cell receptor (beta chain) sequence with its context. Its specific antigen is unknown. Nothing much larger sits one base from this clone, and base qualities are not available. This record belongs to a study of human CD4 T cells and Enterobacteriaceae (dated by TCRdb to about 2020). What the study reported, not specific to this receptor: In ex vivo samples, clonotypes with broad cross-reactivity seemed more expanded than specific clonotypes, as 11 of 19 and about two thirds of the roughly 34 fell within the top 5%. The reactivity of ex vivo clonotypes was inferred solely by matching the nucleotide sequences of those clonotypes to CFSE-low cultures from the same donors.

The CDR3 contains 15 residues, cysteine and phenylalanine counted. The kept DNA is CDR3 alone, 45 bases in frame from the first base. The CDR1 and CDR2 encoded by the germline V gene are MNHEY and SVGAGI. At the junction V is shortened by 0 bases and J by 6 bases, with 14 bases in between. On a FACSAria III, memory CD4+ T cells were FACS-sorted to over 95% purity, defined as all CD4+ cells except CD45RA+CCR7+CD95- naive cells. Blood from healthy donors came from blood donation centers in Switzerland. Total CD4+ T cells and monocytes were enriched by positive selection with CD4 and CD14 magnetic microbeads. CD8+, CD14+, CD16+, CD56+, CD19+ and CD25-bright cells were excluded before sorting. To assess in vivo expansion of bacteria-reactive clonotypes, total memory CD4+ T cells from two blood donors were sequenced directly ex vivo. Ficoll-Paque Plus was used to isolate peripheral blood mononuclear cells from donor blood.

Deep-level sequencing was performed on ex vivo total memory CD4+ samples, with a detection sensitivity of one cell in 200,000. Genomic DNA was extracted from cell pellets with the QIAamp DNA Micro Kit, and its quantity and purity were checked by spectrophotometry. The immunoSEQ multiplex PCR assay was used to amplify the TCR Vbeta CDR3 regions. The Illumina HiSeq platform was used to sequence the amplicons. Retrieved sequences were 87 nucleotides long and contained the CDR3 region. The authors' analysis ran thus. A clonotype was defined as a unique productive TCR Vbeta nucleotide sequence and was quantified by productive template frequency from ImmunoSEQ Analyzer V3.0. A threshold at the top 5th percentile of each frequency-ranked repertoire was used to define expanded clonotypes. The R package fossil was used to compute repertoire overlap as Chao-Jaccard, and the R package MASS was used to visualize the overlap by nonmetric multidimensional scaling. TCRdb's version of the immuneACCESS table is confined to in-frame rearrangements and falls short of the full clone set. An unresolved V gene accounts for under half of the shortfall where checked; the remainder is of unknown origin. V and J calls and clone size are as listed in that table; D and trimming were resolved from the DNA. For this sample the table gives about 29,000 clones, of which approximately 84% were detected only once. The top ten clonotypes cover approximately 1.5% of the sample.

The TCR comes from a human donor in good health. Specimen: memory CD4+ T cells from blood. The sample's cell subset or site label, decoded: total memory CD4 T cells sorted directly ex vivo, unstimulated. Recombination connected TRBV6-5 to TRBJ1-2; TRBD1 is possibly the D segment (6 matching bases). DNA sequence: TGTGCCAGCAGTTACTCGGGGCAGGGGATAGATGGCTACACCTTC. This codes for CASSYSGQGIDGYTF.